This TCR beta chain is from a study of regulatory T cells in long-lasting Graves disease. Documented time point: newly diagnosed GD, antithyroid drugs for less than 3 months. After RNA was extracted from PBMCs, the TCR library was made from it. Arm-PCR of CDR3 regions and iRepertoire HTBI primers were the basis on which TCR beta libraries were built. A single record per CDR3 protein comes from TCRdb applying MiXCR to the multiplex PCR reads. Here the sample spans about 520,000 distinct CDR3 sequences, about 12% being singletons. CDR1 and CDR2 from the germline V gene are KGHSH and LQKENI. The CDR3 has 14 residues. Trimming shortened V by 6 bases and J by 7 bases, and 19 bases separated the two germline ends. The sample was also reused in another study, on T cells in Graves' hyperthyroidism and ophthalmopathy.

The TCR was taken from a woman aged 25 to 39 with Graves disease. The chain combines TRBV18 with TRBJ2-7; perhaps D is TRBD1 or TRBD2 (6 bases each). The sequencing here drew on peripheral blood mononuclear cells (PBMCs), taken at new diagnosis, from a patient treated with antithyroid drugs. Here the CDR3 reads CASSSGAGSYEQYF. In DNA form, the CDR3 reads TGTGCCAGCTCGTCGGGGGCCGGTAGCTATGAGCAGTACTTC.